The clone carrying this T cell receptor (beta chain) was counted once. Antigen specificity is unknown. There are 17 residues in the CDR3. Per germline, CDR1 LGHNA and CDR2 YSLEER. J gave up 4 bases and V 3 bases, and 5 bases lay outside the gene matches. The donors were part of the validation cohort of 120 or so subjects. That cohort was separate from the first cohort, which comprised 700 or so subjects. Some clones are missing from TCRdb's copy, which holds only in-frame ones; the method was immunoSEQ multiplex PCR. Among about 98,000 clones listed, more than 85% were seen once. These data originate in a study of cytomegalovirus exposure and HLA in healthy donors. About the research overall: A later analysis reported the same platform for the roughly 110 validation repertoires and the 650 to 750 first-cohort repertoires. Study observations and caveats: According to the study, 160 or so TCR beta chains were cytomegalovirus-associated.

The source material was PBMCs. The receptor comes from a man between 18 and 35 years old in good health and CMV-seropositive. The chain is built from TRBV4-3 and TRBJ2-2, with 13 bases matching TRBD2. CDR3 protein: CASSHGTSGGATGELFF. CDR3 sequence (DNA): TGCGCCAGCAGCCATGGAACTAGCGGGGGGGCCACCGGGGAGCTGTTTTTT.